Included here is one T cell receptor beta chain sequence, with context. This entry belongs to a study of cytomegalovirus exposure and HLA in healthy donors. Germline V gene lookup returns CDR1 SGHRS and CDR2 YFSETQ. The CDR3 is 15 amino acids. V shed 0 bases and J 8 bases; nucleotides not matched to a gene: 7. A multiplex PCR was run with 60 Vbeta primers and 13 Jbeta primers. The data were produced by immunoSEQ multiplex PCR, yet TCRdb's version contains in-frame clones alone and is incomplete. The sample records some 66,000 clones, around three quarters being singletons. Sequencing was carried out using PBMCs. The receptor's source is a man aged 60 to 75 in good health and CMV-seropositive. This rearrangement joins TRBV5-1 to TRBJ1-2; 10 bases are shared with TRBD1. The CDR3 bases are TGCGCCAGCAGCTTGGAACCGGGACAGGGGTCCGGCTACACCTTC. As protein: CASSLEPGQGSGYTF.